This T cell receptor beta chain was observed in a study of cytomegalovirus exposure and HLA in healthy donors. A word on this clone: Its antigen is still unknown. The sample carries other DNA sequences with the same CDR3.

Study-level findings and limits: The classifier was said to identify cytomegalovirus status with high specificity and sensitivity.

Germline assignment: CDR1 MNHEY and CDR2 SVGAGI. This CDR3 region has 14 residues. V lost 2 bases and J lost 5, with 9 bases in between. Primers for the PCR totalled 60 Vbeta and 13 Jbeta. TCRdb's copy holds only in-frame clones and misses some; the assay was immunoSEQ multiplex PCR. The data show 200,000 to 250,000 clones, 76% seen once. The chain is built from TRBV6-5 and TRBJ2-2; D is possibly TRBD2 (6 bases). The sequence came from a man aged 18 to 29 in good health and CMV-seronegative. Specimen: PBMCs. The CDR3 DNA reads as TGTGCCAGCAGTTACGGGGGAGGAACCGGGGAGCTGTTTTTT. Translating gives CASSYGGGTGELFF.